The 27 T cell receptor beta chains presented below share a single source sample, sequenced in a study of cytomegalovirus exposure and HLA in healthy donors. PCR amplification relied on 60 Vbeta primers (plus 13 Jbeta primers). Using immunoSEQ multiplex PCR, the repertoire was profiled, and TCRdb retains in-frame clones only, with some absent. The repertoire has 200,000 to 250,000 clones, 75% to 85% of them found once; the top ten carry 2.5% to 3.5%. The sequenced sample was PBMCs. Receptors were obtained from a woman aged 40 to 50 in good health and CMV-seronegative.

The chain couples TRBV19 to TRBJ1-5, with 8 bases aligning to TRBD1. V was clipped by 5 bases and J by 6 bases; unmatched bases: 6. Germline lookup yields CDR1 LNHDA and CDR2 SQIVND (reference sequence). The CDR3 spans 14 residues. Here the CDR3 DNA reads TGTGCCAGTAGTGCAGGGGGCATCGGTCAGCCCCAGCATTTT. As protein: CASSAGGIGQPQHF.

The V and J genes are TRBV29-1 and TRBJ1-1; D possibly corresponds to TRBD1 (6 bases). Germline V gives CDR1 SQVTM, CDR2 ANQGSEA. The ends were cut back, 6 bases at V and 2 bases at J, with 10 bases in the middle. The CDR3 length is 12 residues. The CDR3 spells CSVGQSNTEAFF. The CDR3 bases are TGCAGCGTCGGACAGAGTAACACTGAAGCTTTCTTT.

The rearrangement links TRBV18 to TRBJ1-1; D is undetermined. The V end was cut by 2 bases, the J end by 1 base, with 8 bases between. Germline V lookup: CDR1 KGHSH, CDR2 LQKENI. CDR3 length equals 14 residues. This CDR3 is CASSPGQANTEAFF. CDR3 nucleotides: TGTGCCAGCTCACCAGGGCAGGCGAACACTGAAGCTTTCTTT. Supplemented by reference TRBV18 and TRBJ1-1, the full variable domain reads NAGVMQNPRHLVRRRGQEARLRCSPMKGHSHVYWYRQLPEEGLKFMVYLQKENIIDESGMPKERFSAEFPKEGPSILRIQQVVRGDSAAYFCASSPGQANTEAFFGQGTRLTVV.

This clone was counted between two and nine times. The chain combines TRBV4-2 with TRBJ2-3, with D possibly matching TRBD2 (5 bases). In germline, CDR1 is LGHNA, CDR2 YNFKEQ. The germline V and J ends were trimmed by 0 bases and 3 bases, with 7 bases remaining between them. This CDR3 has 14 residues. For the CDR3, the DNA is TGTGCCAGCAGCCAAGAGAGGAGGACAGATACGCAGTATTTT. Translated: CASSQERRTDTQYF.

The V call is TRBV14, the J call TRBJ2-1; 8 positions match TRBD2. After removal of 0 bases from V and 3 bases from J, the junction contained 7 bases not matched to a gene. The CDR3 has 17 amino acids. CDR1 SGHDN and CDR2 FVKESK come from the germline V gene. The CDR3 nucleotides read TGTGCCAGCAGCCAAGATGAGGCGACTAGCGTCTACAATGAGCAGTTCTTC. It specifies CASSQDEATSVYNEQFF.

V and J are TRBV9 and TRBJ2-1; TRBD2 matches at 8 bases. Germline V lookup: CDR1 SGDLS, CDR2 YYNGEE. The CDR3 totals 15 residues. After removal of 0 bases from V and 6 bases from J, the junction contained 5 bases not matched to a gene. CDR3 sequence: CASSVVSGSGNEQFF. DNA for the CDR3: TGTGCCAGCAGCGTAGTGAGCGGGAGCGGCAATGAGCAGTTCTTC.

The V call is TRBV28, the J call TRBJ2-1; weak D call: TRBD2 (5 bases). Germline V gene data show CDR1 as MDHEN and CDR2 as SYDVKM. This CDR3 contains 15 residues. V lost 2 bases and J lost 4, with 12 bases in between. CDR3 bases: TGTGCCAGCAGTTTAGGGCGGGTTGGGTACAATGAGCAGTTCTTC. Translated: CASSLGRVGYNEQFF.

The chain links TRBV30 to TRBJ2-7; 11 nucleotides match TRBD1. Trimming at V came to 2 bases and at J to 5 bases, leaving 8 bases not matched to a gene. The germline CDR1 and CDR2 sequences are GTSNPN and SVGIG (reference sequence). This CDR3 is built from 15 residues. CDR3 in DNA: TGTGCCTGGAGTCCCTTGGACAGGGGGCATGACGAGCAGTACTTC. Protein: CAWSPLDRGHDEQYF.

A word on this clone: The sample carries other DNA sequences with the same CDR3. This chain uses TRBV30 with TRBJ1-5, with 7 nucleotides matching TRBD1. The V gene's germline CDR1 is GTSNPN and CDR2 SVGIG (reference sequence). CDR3 length equals 13 residues. V lost 5 bases and J lost 1; bases outside the gene matches: 2. The CDR3 DNA follows: TGTGCCTGGTCGACAGGGAGCAATCAGCCCCAGCATTTT. Protein sequence: CAWSTGSNQPQHF.

This clone was found once. V is TRBV6-6 and J is TRBJ1-2; possible D gene TRBD1, 6 bases. The germline V gene encodes CDR1 MNHNY and CDR2 SVGAGI (reference sequence). Trimming cost V 2 bases and J 3 bases, with 7 bases left between them. This CDR3 spans 13 amino acids. CDR3 in amino acids: CASSYAGDYGYTF. The CDR3 nucleotides read TGTGCCAGCAGTTACGCAGGGGACTATGGCTACACCTTC.

This clone showed up just once. The chain is built from TRBV10-2 and TRBJ2-2; 9 nucleotides agree with TRBD2. This CDR3 is 14 amino acids long. The V segment lost 4 bases and the J segment 7 bases; nucleotides outside the gene matches: 4. Germline CDR1 WSHSY, CDR2 SAAADI. CDR3 sequence reads: CASSVTSGVGELFF. As DNA, the CDR3 is TGCGCCAGCAGTGTGACTAGCGGTGTCGGGGAGCTGTTTTTT.

The chain has TRBV6-5 and TRBJ2-1, with D hard to call. CDR3 length: 15 residues. V gave up 7 bases and J gave up 8 bases, with 21 bases separating them. The germline V gene encodes CDR1 MNHEY and CDR2 SVGAGI. The CDR3 nucleotides are TGTGCCAGCAAGTTCAATCGGCTAGTGTCCCATGAGCAGTTCTTC. It encodes CASKFNRLVSHEQFF.

This clone turned up a few times. V gene TRBV27 combines with J gene TRBJ2-7, with 12 bases fitting TRBD2. Germline V lookup: CDR1 MNHEY, CDR2 SMNVEV (reference sequence). The J segment lost 7 bases and the V segment lost 1 base, leaving 14 bases of the junction unmatched. The CDR3 spans 18 residues. The CDR3 nucleotides read TGTGCCAGCAGTTTATGGGTCCCTGCTAGCGGGAGGGCGAGAGAGCAGTACTTC. It encodes CASSLWVPASGRAREQYF.

The rearrangement links TRBV27 to TRBJ2-1; 10 bases are shared with TRBD2. The CDR3 is 15 amino acids. Germline trimming cut 7 bases from V and 2 bases from J; bases unmatched to any gene: 5. CDR1 and CDR2 (germline): MNHEY, SMNVEV (reference sequence). This chain's CDR3 is CASIELAGPYNEQFF. In DNA form, the CDR3 reads TGTGCCAGCATTGAACTAGCGGGACCCTACAATGAGCAGTTCTTC.

The chain recombines TRBV5-1 with TRBJ2-7; 10 bases are a match to TRBD2. V shed 1 base, J shed 3 bases, and the junction held 7 bases outside the gene matches. The CDR3 spans 16 residues. CDR1 and CDR2 from the germline V gene are SGHRS and YFSETQ. Here the CDR3 reads CASSLTPASGSYEQYF. The CDR3 bases are TGCGCCAGCAGCTTGACACCGGCTAGCGGGAGCTACGAGCAGTACTTC.

The chain uses TRBV7-9 and TRBJ2-1; 11 bases align to TRBD2. The CDR3 totals 15 residues. Germline CDR1 reads SEHNR; CDR2 reads FQNEAQ (reference sequence). V gave up 6 bases and J gave up 6 bases; unmatched junction bases: 7. The CDR3 nucleotides read TGTGCCAGCAGTGTTAGCGGGAGGGTTGCCAATGAGCAGTTCTTC. This sequence encodes CASSVSGRVANEQFF.

The chain couples TRBV25-1 to TRBJ2-1; tentative D call: TRBD2 (7 bases). The ends were cut back, 4 bases at V and 9 bases at J, with 13 bases in the middle. The CDR3 length is 13 residues. Germline V gene data show CDR1 as MGHDK and CDR2 as SYGVNS. The DNA of the CDR3 is TGTGCCAGCAGTGTGGGAGGGGGGGCTGAGCAGTTCTTC. As protein: CASSVGGGAEQFF.

The chain combines TRBV7-9 with TRBJ1-1; the match to TRBD1 covers 7 bases. V shed 6 bases and J 2 bases; nucleotides not matched to a gene: 9. The germline gives CDR1 SEHNR, CDR2 FQNEAQ (reference sequence). The CDR3 loop spans 15 amino acids. The CDR3 DNA reads as TGTGCCAGCAGAGCCGGGACAGTGGCTAACACTGAAGCTTTCTTT. This codes for CASRAGTVANTEAFF.

This clone was seen a single time. The chain combines TRBV30 with TRBJ2-5, with D possibly being TRBD2 (6 bases). The CDR3 has 14 residues. The V end lost 3 bases, the J end lost 5 bases, and 16 bases lay between the germline ends. The germline V gene has CDR1 GTSNPN and CDR2 SVGIG (reference sequence). CDR3 region: CAWRRGVGGETQYF. CDR3 bases: TGTGCCTGGAGGCGGGGAGTTGGTGGGGAGACCCAGTACTTC.

CDR3: CASSLAAGKGTGELFF. The CDR3 DNA is TGTGCCAGCAGCTTGGCAGCGGGGAAAGGGACCGGGGAGCTGTTTTTT. The V call is TRBV5-6, the J call TRBJ2-2, with 7 bases fitting TRBD2. The V and J ends lost 0 bases and 5 bases, in that order; junction bases with no gene match: 7. Germline V gives CDR1 SGHDT, CDR2 YYEEEE. There are 16 residues in the CDR3.

This chain connects TRBV11-2 to TRBJ2-1; 13 bases agree with TRBD2. The junction had 8 bases not matched to a gene; V was cut back by 4 bases and J by 8 bases. The germline V gene encodes CDR1 SGHAT and CDR2 FQNNGV. The CDR3 extends over 16 amino acids. The CDR3 is CASSSWTSGSQDEQFF. The CDR3 bases are TGTGCCAGCAGCTCTTGGACTAGCGGGAGTCAGGATGAGCAGTTCTTC.

The CDR3 DNA sequence: TGTGCCTGGGGGACAGGGTGGTACGAGCAGTACTTC. This sequence encodes CAWGTGWYEQYF. This chain links TRBV30 with TRBJ2-7; TRBD1 matches 9 bases. The CDR3 consists of 12 residues. Unmatched junction bases numbered 3, after V lost 5 bases and J lost 4 bases. Germline V lookup: CDR1 GTSNPN, CDR2 SVGIG (reference sequence).

This clone was seen more than once but under ten times. This chain joins TRBV4-1 and TRBJ2-1, with 8 bases that match TRBD2. CDR3 length: 16 residues. V lost 1 base and J lost 4; bases outside the gene matches: 6. The germline gives CDR1 MGHRA, CDR2 YSYEKL. CDR3 protein: CASSQAGGGTYNEQFF. Written as DNA, the CDR3 is TGCGCCAGCAGCCAAGCGGGCGGGGGGACATACAATGAGCAGTTCTTC.

The gene calls are TRBV30 and TRBJ1-1; 9 bases match TRBD1. Losses at the gene ends were 4 bases for V and 9 bases for J; bases not matched to a gene: 3. The CDR3 extends over 11 amino acids. CDR1 GTSNPN and CDR2 SVGIG come from the germline V gene (reference sequence). The CDR3 loop is CAWTGTGKAFF. The DNA for the CDR3 is TGTGCCTGGACCGGGACAGGGAAAGCTTTCTTT.

This rearrangement joins TRBV6-4 to TRBJ2-2; no reliable D call. V was clipped by 0 bases and J by 6 bases, with 8 bases between them. This CDR3 spans 14 amino acids. Germline lookup yields CDR1 MRHNA and CDR2 SNTAGT. The CDR3 loop is CASSDSPESGELFF. As DNA, the CDR3 is TGTGCCAGCAGTGACTCGCCGGAGTCCGGGGAGCTGTTTTTT.

The chain carries TRBV10-1 and TRBJ2-1; 9 bases are shared with TRBD1. This CDR3 has 13 residues. Unmatched junction bases numbered 2, after V lost 3 bases and J lost 8 bases. Germline V gene data show CDR1 as WNHNN and CDR2 as SYGVQD (reference sequence). The chain's CDR3 is CASSERQGDEQFF. CDR3 DNA sequence: TGCGCCAGCAGTGAACGACAGGGGGATGAGCAGTTCTTC.

The rearrangement uses TRBV30 and TRBJ1-6, with a weak D call TRBD1 (5 bases). CDR1 and CDR2 from the germline V gene are GTSNPN and SVGIG (reference sequence). CDR3 length: 14 residues. V was shortened by 5 bases and J by 4 bases, with 12 bases between the two germline ends. This chain's CDR3 is CAWQAGGYNSPLHF. CDR3 nucleotides: TGTGCCTGGCAAGCCGGGGGGTATAATTCACCCCTCCACTTT.